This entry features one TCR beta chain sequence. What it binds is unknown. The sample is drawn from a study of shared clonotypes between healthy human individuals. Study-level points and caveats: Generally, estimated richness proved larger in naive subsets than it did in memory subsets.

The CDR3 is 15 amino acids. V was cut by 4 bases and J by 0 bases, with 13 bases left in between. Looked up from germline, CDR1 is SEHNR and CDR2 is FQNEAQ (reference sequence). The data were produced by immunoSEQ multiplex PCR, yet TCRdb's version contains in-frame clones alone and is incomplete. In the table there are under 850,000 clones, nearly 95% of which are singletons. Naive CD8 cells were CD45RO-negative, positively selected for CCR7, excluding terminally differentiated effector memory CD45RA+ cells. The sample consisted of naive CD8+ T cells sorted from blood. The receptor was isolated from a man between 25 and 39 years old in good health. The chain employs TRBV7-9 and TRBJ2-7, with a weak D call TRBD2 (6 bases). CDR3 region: CASSWDWKSSYEQYF. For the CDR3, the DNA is TGTGCCAGCAGCTGGGACTGGAAGAGCTCCTACGAGCAGTACTTC. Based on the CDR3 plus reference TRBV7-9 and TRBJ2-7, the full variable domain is DTGVSQNPRHKITKRGQNVTFRCDPISEHNRLYWYRQTLGQGPEFLTYFQNEAQLEKSRLLSDRFSAERPKGSFSTLEIQRTEQGDSAMYLCASSWDWKSSYEQYFGPGTRLTVT.